This T cell receptor (beta chain) appears in the sequencing data of a study of blood T cell repertoires in COVID-19. Assay used: immunoSEQ multiplex PCR; TCRdb lists only in-frame clones, some missing. The sample has 240,000 or so clones, 70% to 85% seen once. This clone has a single count. Per the germline V gene, CDR1 is LNHNV and CDR2 is YYDKDF (reference sequence). The trim removed 1 base at V and 1 base at J, leaving 13 bases unmatched. The CDR3 totals 20 residues. The source of this sequence is a woman older than 75 with acute or convalescent COVID-19. The J gene is TRBJ2-2, the V gene TRBV15; 9 positions agree with TRBD1. What was sequenced was peripheral blood. The CDR3 sequence is CATSRGRTGAPLGNTGELFF. CDR3 nucleotide sequence: TGTGCCACCAGCAGAGGAAGGACAGGGGCCCCGTTGGGGAACACCGGGGAGCTGTTTTTT.